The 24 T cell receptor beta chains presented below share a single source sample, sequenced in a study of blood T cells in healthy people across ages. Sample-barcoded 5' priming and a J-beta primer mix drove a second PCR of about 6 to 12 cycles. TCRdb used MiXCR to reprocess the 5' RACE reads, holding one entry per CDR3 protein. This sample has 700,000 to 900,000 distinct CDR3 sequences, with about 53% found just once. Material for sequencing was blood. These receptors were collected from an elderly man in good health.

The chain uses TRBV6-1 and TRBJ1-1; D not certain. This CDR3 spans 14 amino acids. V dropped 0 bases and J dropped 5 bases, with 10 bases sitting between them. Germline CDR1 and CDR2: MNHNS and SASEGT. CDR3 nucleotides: TGTGCCAGCAGTGAAGCGCTTCGTGTAACTGAAGCTTTCTTT. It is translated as CASSEALRVTEAFF.

The CDR3 nucleotides are TGTGCCAGCAGTTATCGGACTAGCGGGAGGCCCTCTAGCACAGATACGCAGTATTTT. Protein product: CASSYRTSGRPSSTDTQYF. The rearrangement uses TRBV6-7 and TRBJ2-3; 14 bases are shared with TRBD2. TRBV6-7 is assigned to the ORF class and has an uncertain function. The CDR3 runs to 19 residues. After removal of 3 bases from V and 0 bases from J, the junction contained 8 bases not matched to a gene.

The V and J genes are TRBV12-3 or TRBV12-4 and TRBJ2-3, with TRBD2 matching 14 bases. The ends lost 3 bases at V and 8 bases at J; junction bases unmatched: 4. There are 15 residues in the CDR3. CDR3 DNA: TGTGCCAGCAGTTTGGACGGGACTAGCGGGAGTACGCAGTATTTT. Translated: CASSLDGTSGSTQYF.

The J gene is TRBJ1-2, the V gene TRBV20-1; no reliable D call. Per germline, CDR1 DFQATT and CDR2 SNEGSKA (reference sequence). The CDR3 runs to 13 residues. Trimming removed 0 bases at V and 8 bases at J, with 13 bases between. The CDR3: CSARDPTLRGYTF. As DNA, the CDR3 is TGCAGTGCTAGAGATCCAACATTGAGGGGCTACACCTTC.

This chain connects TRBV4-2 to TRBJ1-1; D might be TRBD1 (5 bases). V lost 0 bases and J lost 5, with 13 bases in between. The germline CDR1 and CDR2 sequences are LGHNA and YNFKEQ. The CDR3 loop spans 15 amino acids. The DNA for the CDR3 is TGTGCCAGCAGCCAAGATGGCGGGGGGAGAACTGAAGCTTTCTTT. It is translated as CASSQDGGGRTEAFF.

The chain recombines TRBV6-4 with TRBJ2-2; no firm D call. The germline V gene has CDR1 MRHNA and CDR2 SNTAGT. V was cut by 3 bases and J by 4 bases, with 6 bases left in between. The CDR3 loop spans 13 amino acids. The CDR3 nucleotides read TGTGCCAGCAGTGATCAGGTCACCGGGGAGCTGTTTTTT. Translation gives CASSDQVTGELFF.

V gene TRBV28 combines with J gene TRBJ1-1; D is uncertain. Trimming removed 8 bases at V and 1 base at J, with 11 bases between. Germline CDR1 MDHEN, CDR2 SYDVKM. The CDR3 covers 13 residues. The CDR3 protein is CASSPPANTEAFF. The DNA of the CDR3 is TGTGCCAGCTCCCCGCCAGCGAACACTGAAGCTTTCTTT. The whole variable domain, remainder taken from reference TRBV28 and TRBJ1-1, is DVKVTQSSRYLVKRTGEKVFLECVQDMDHENMFWYRQDPGLGLRLIYFSYDVKMKEKGDIPEGYSVSREKKERFSLILESASTNQTSMYLCASSPPANTEAFFGQGTRLTVV.

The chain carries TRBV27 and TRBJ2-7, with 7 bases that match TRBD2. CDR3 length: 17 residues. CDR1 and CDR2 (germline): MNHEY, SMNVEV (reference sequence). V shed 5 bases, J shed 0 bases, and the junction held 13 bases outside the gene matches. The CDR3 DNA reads TGTGCCAGCAGTCCCTTCCCCCGACTAGCAAGCTCCTACGAGCAGTACTTC. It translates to CASSPFPRLASSYEQYF.

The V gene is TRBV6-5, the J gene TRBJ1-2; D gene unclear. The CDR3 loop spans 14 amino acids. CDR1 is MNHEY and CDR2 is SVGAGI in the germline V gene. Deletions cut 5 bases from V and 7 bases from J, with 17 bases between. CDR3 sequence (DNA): TGTGCCAGCAGTCGCGGTAGGAGCGGCAGTGGCTACACCTTC. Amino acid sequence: CASSRGRSGSGYTF.

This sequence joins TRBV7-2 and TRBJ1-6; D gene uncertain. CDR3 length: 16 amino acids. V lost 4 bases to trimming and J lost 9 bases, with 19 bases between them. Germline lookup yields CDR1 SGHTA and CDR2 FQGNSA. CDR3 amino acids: CASSSKPAQGGSPLHF. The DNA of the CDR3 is TGTGCCAGCAGCTCTAAACCGGCCCAAGGCGGTTCACCCCTCCACTTT. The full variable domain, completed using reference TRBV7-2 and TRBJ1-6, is GAGVSQSPSNKVTEKGKDVELRCDPISGHTALYWYRQSLGQGLEFLIYFQGNSAPDKSGLPSDRFSAERTGGSVSTLTIQRTQQEDSAVYLCASSSKPAQGGSPLHFGNGTRLTVT.

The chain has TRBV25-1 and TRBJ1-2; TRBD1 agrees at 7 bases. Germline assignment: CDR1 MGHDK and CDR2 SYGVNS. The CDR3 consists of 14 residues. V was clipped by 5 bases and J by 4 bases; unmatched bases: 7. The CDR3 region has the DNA TGTGCCAGCAGTTCAACGGGACAGATCTATGGCTACACCTTC. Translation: CASSSTGQIYGYTF.

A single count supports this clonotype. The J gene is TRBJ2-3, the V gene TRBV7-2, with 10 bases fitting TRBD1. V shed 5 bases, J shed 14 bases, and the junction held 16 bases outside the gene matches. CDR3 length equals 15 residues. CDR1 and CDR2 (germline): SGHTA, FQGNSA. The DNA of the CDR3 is TGTGCCAGCAGCGGACCGGGACAGGGGAACAGAGACGCGTATTTT. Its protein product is CASSGPGQGNRDAYF.

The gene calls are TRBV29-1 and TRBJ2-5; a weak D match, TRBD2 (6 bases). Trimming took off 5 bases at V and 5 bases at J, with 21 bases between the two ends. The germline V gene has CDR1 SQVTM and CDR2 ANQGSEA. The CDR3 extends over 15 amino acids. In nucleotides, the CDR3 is TGCAGCGTTATGATGGCGGGACGAAGTCGGGAGACCCAGTACTTC. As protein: CSVMMAGRSRETQYF.

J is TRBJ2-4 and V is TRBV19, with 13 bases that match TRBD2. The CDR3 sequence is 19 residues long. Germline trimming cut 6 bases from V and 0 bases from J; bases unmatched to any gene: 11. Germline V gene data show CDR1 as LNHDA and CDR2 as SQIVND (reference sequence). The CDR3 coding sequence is TGTGCCAGTAGGCCGACAACTAGCGGGAGGGCCCTAGCCAAAAACATTCAGTACTTC. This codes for CASRPTTSGRALAKNIQYF.

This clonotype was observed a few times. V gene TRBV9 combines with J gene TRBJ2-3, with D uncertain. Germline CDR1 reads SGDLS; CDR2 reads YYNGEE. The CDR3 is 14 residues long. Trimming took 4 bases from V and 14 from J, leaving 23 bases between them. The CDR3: CASSLVPNNRYAYF. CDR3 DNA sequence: TGTGCCAGCAGCCTCGTTCCGAATAACAGATACGCGTATTTT.

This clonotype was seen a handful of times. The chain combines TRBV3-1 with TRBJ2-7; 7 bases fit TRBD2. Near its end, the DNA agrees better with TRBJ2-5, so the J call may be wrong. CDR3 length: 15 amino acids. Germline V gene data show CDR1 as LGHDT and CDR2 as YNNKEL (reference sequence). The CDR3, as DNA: TGTGCCAGCAGCCGGACGCTTGAGCGGGATCCGACCCAGTACTTC. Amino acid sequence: CASSRTLERDPTQYF.

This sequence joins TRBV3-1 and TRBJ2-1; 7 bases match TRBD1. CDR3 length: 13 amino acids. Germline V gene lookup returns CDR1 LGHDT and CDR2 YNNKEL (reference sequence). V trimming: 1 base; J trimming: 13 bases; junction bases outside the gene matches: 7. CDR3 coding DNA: TGTGCCAGCAGCCAAGCCCGGGACAGTAGACAGTTCTTC. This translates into CASSQARDSRQFF.

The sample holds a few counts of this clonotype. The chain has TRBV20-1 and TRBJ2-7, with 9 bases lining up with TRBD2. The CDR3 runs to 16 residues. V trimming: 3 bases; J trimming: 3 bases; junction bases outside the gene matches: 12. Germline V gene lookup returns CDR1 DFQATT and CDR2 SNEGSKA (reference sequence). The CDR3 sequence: CSASSLAGTPVYEQYF. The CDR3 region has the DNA TGCAGTGCTAGTTCCCTAGCGGGAACCCCTGTCTACGAGCAGTACTTC.

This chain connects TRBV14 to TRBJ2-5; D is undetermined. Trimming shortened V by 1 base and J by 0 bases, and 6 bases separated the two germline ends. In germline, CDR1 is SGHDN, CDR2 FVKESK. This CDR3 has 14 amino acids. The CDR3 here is CASSQAQNQETQYF. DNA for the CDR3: TGTGCCAGCAGCCAAGCCCAGAACCAAGAGACCCAGTACTTC.

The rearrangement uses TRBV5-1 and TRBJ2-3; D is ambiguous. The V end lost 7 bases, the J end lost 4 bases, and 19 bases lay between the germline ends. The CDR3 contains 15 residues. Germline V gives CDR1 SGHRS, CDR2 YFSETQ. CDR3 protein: CASAFVVGTPDTQYF. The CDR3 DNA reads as TGCGCCAGCGCCTTTGTGGTCGGAACCCCAGATACGCAGTATTTT.

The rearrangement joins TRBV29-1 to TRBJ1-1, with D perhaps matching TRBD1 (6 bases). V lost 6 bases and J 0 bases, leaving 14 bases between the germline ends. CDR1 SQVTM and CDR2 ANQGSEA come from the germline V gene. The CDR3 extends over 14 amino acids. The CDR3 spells CSVVGGRLNTEAFF. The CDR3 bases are TGCAGCGTGGTGGGGGGCAGGCTGAACACTGAAGCTTTCTTT.

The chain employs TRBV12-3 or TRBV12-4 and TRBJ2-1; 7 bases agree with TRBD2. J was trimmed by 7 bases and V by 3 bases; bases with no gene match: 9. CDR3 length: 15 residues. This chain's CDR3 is CASSLGEGRGNEQFF. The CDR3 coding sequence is TGTGCCAGCAGTTTGGGGGAGGGCCGAGGAAATGAGCAGTTCTTC.

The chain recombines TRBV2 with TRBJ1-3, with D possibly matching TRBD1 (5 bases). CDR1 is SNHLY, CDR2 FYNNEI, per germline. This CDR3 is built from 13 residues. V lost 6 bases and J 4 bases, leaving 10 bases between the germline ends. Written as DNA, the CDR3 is TGTGCCAGCAGCGGGGGGGGAGGAAACACCATATATTTT. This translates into CASSGGGGNTIYF.

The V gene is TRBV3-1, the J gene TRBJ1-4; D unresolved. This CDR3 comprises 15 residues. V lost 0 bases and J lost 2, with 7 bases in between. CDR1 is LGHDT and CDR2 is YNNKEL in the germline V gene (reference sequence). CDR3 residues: CASSQDRPTNEKLFF. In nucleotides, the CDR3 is TGTGCCAGCAGCCAAGACAGGCCGACTAATGAAAAACTGTTTTTT. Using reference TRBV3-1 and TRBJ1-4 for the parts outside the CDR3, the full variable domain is DTAVSQTPKYLVTQMGNDKSIKCEQNLGHDTMYWYKQDSKKFLKIMFSYNNKELIINETVPNRFSPKSPDKAHLNLHINSLELGDSAVYFCASSQDRPTNEKLFFGSGTQLSVL.